A selection of T cell receptor beta chains follows, all from one sample in a study of CD8 T cells in ankylosing spondylitis. TCRdb reprocessed the 5' RACE reads with MiXCR, giving one entry per CDR3 protein. The sample includes fewer than 550,000 distinct CDR3 sequences, roughly 5% of them seen just once. The source material was blood, either unsorted or a sorted T cell fraction (not recorded which). The receptors shown here come from a male donor with ankylosing spondylitis. The CDR3 runs from the conserved cysteine through the conserved F or W. D genes are given only for firm matches. Clone size is given for some rows only: seen once, a few or many times, or a class if the clone is expanded.

DNA	CDR3	V	J	size	D	length
TGTGCCAGCAGCCAAGGGACGGATGGATACGAGCAGTACTTC	CASSQGTDGYEQYF	TRBV4-2	TRBJ2-7	many	NA	14
TGTGCCAGCAGCTTAGCGGGGGACAGGGGTAAAGATACTGAAGCTTTCTTT	CASSLAGDRGKDTEAFF	TRBV7-6	TRBJ1-1	few	TRBD1	17
TGTGCCAGCTCACCACCGCTAGCGGGGGGCTCTGCCGCGAATGAGCAGTTCTTC	CASSPPLAGGSAANEQFF	TRBV18	TRBJ2-1	NA	TRBD2	18
TGTGCCAGCAGCGGAGGGACAGGGCGGAATCAGCCCCAGCATTTT	CASSGGTGRNQPQHF	TRBV7-9	TRBJ1-5	many	TRBD1	15
TGTGCCAGCAGTCCCTCCCCGAGGGGGAGCAATCAGCCCCAGCATTTT	CASSPSPRGSNQPQHF	TRBV28	TRBJ1-5	few	NA	16
TGTGCCAGCAGCCCTGGGTATGAAGCTTTCTTT	CASSPGYEAFF	TRBV12-3/TRBV12-4	TRBJ1-1	many	NA	11
TGCAGTGCTAGAGTGGCAGGGGGCTCCTACAATGAGCAGTTCTTC	CSARVAGGSYNEQFF	TRBV20-1	TRBJ2-1	few	TRBD1	15
TGTGCCACCAGCAGCGATCGAAGGGTGTACAATGAGCAGTTCTTC	CATSSDRRVYNEQFF	TRBV15	TRBJ2-1	few	NA	15
TGCAGCGTGGCAGGGGTAATAAGCGCTGAAGCTTTCTTT	CSVAGVISAEAFF	TRBV29-1	TRBJ1-1	many	NA	13
TGTGCCAGCAGCTTAGGATCGGGACGAATGAGTGGCTACACCTTC	CASSLGSGRMSGYTF	TRBV7-2	TRBJ1-2	NA	NA	15
TGTGCCAGCAGCTTGTTCCCGGCTCAGCCCCAGCATTTT	CASSLFPAQPQHF	TRBV7-3	TRBJ1-5	many	NA	13
TGTGCCAGCAGCTTAGCCGGGGGGCGGGTCACCGGGGAGCTGTTTTTT	CASSLAGGRVTGELFF	TRBV7-8	TRBJ2-2	many	NA	16
TGCAGCGTCACTTCGGACAGGGGGGTGGATGAGCAGTTCTTC	CSVTSDRGVDEQFF	TRBV29-1	TRBJ2-1	NA	TRBD1	14
TGCGCCAGCAGCGGGGGAGGGTTGATCTCCTACGAGCAGTACTTC	CASSGGGLISYEQYF	TRBV5-1	TRBJ2-7	many	TRBD2	15
TGCAGTCATGTTTATGGCTACACCTTC	CSHVYGYTF	TRBV20-1	TRBJ1-2	many	NA	9
TGCAGCGTTTCAGCGGACGGGGAGACCCAGTACTTC	CSVSADGETQYF	TRBV29-1	TRBJ2-5	NA	NA	12
TGTGCCAGCAGCCCGATCCTTGGGGGCTACACCTTC	CASSPILGGYTF	TRBV3-1	TRBJ1-2	many	NA	12
TGCGCCAGCAGCCAAGGTGGCGAGGCGGGAGTAAGCCCCTTAGGAGAGACCCAGTACTTC	CASSQGGEAGVSPLGETQYF	TRBV4-3	TRBJ2-5	many	TRBD2	20
TGCGCCAGCAGCCACGTCTCTGTGGCTGGGGGCGAGCAGTACTTC	CASSHVSVAGGEQYF	TRBV4-3	TRBJ2-7	many	NA	15
TGTGCCAGCAGCACCTTGACAGGGCATACTGAAGCTTTCTTT	CASSTLTGHTEAFF	TRBV7-8	TRBJ1-1	many	TRBD1	14
TGTGCCAGCAGCCCGGGACAGATCGATGAAAAACTGTTTTTT	CASSPGQIDEKLFF	TRBV28	TRBJ1-4	many	TRBD1	14
TGTGCCAGCAGCCGCCGGGACTCGAACTACGAGCAGTACTTC	CASSRRDSNYEQYF	TRBV11-2	TRBJ2-7	many	NA	14
TGTGCCAGCACGGGGAGAACAGCGGGATGGGCTAAAGAGACCCAGTACTTC	CASTGRTAGWAKETQYF	TRBV27	TRBJ2-5	few	TRBD2	17
TGCGCCAGCGGCCAGGGTGGTGGTCGAGAGACCCAGTACTTC	CASGQGGGRETQYF	TRBV5-1	TRBJ2-5	many	NA	14
TGCAGCGTTGAAGGGGTGGGAAACGAGCAGTACTTC	CSVEGVGNEQYF	TRBV29-1	TRBJ2-7	few	NA	12
TGCGCCAGCAGCCAACTTTTACTAGCGGGAGCTCGTACGCAGTATTTT	CASSQLLLAGARTQYF	TRBV4-3	TRBJ2-3	many	TRBD2	16
TGTGCCAGCAGCAAAACAGGAAACACTGAAGCTTTCTTT	CASSKTGNTEAFF	TRBV7-9	TRBJ1-1	many	NA	13
TGTGCCACCAGTGATCCATCCGTTATTCCGAGGACAGGGCTAGAAGGCTACACCTTC	CATSDPSVIPRTGLEGYTF	TRBV24-1	TRBJ1-2	few	TRBD1	19
TGCAGTGCCAAATTGGGGTACGCGGAGCACCAAGAGACCCAGTACTTC	CSAKLGYAEHQETQYF	TRBV20-1	TRBJ2-5	many	NA	16